These T cell receptor beta chains were read from a single sample in a study of spatial heterogeneity in lung cancer. TCRdb re-analysed the 5' RACE reads in MiXCR, keeping a single row per CDR3 protein. The sample carries 15,000 or so distinct CDR3 sequences, 11% recorded once. The sequenced sample was PBMCs, obtained at surgery. Receptor source: a female donor with early-stage non-small cell lung cancer. CDR3s include the opening cysteine and the closing phenylalanine or tryptophan. The D gene is left open where the match is weak. Size is omitted from some rows. Given values are once, few, many or a class for expanded clones.

D	size	V	J	DNA	CDR3
.	many	TRBV6-6	TRBJ1-4	TGTGCCAGCTCAAAGGTACATGAAAAACTGTTTTTT	CASSKVHEKLFF
.	.	TRBV28	TRBJ1-2	TGTGCCAGCAGAACTACAGGGACGGGCGGCTACACCTTC	CASRTTGTGGYTF
.	many	TRBV7-2	TRBJ1-6	TGTGCCAGCAGCCCTATGAGAGGAAGCTCACCCCTCCACTTT	CASSPMRGSSPLHF
TRBD2	.	TRBV2	TRBJ2-1	TGTGCCAGCAGGTCTAGCGGCCAATACAATGAGCAGTTCTTC	CASRSSGQYNEQFF
.	.	TRBV7-2	TRBJ2-7	TGTGCCAGCAGCACGCTGACACCCTCCGAGCAGTACTTC	CASSTLTPSEQYF
TRBD2	few	TRBV5-6	TRBJ2-3	TGTGCCAGCAGCTTGGTACGGCGGGGGGTCCACACAGATACGCAGTATTTT	CASSLVRRGVHTDTQYF
.	medium-sized	TRBV7-9	TRBJ2-1	TGTGCCAGCAGCTCTAGAGGGGATGAGCAGTTCTTC	CASSSRGDEQFF
TRBD2	few	TRBV20-1	TRBJ2-7	TGCAGTGCTTCCCCGGGGAGGGGTGACGAGCAGTACTTC	CSASPGRGDEQYF
TRBD1	many	TRBV7-3	TRBJ2-7	TGTGCCAGCAGCCGGACAGGTCAGGAGCAGTACTTC	CASSRTGQEQYF
TRBD2	few	TRBV20-1	TRBJ2-3	TGCAGTGCTCCCCTAGCGGGGGTCACAGATACGCAGTATTTT	CSAPLAGVTDTQYF
TRBD2	.	TRBV2	TRBJ2-1	TGTGCCAGCAGTGAAAATCTAGCGGGGGGCCTAGGGCAGTTCTTC	CASSENLAGGLGQFF
TRBD1	many	TRBV19	TRBJ2-2	TGTGCCAGCGGACAGGGGGCGCTCGGTCGGGAGCTGTTTTTT	CASGQGALGRELFF
.	.	TRBV27	TRBJ2-2	TGTGCCAGCAGTACAGGCTTCACCGGGGAGCTGTTTTTT	CASSTGFTGELFF
TRBD1	many	TRBV7-3	TRBJ2-1	TGTGCCAGCAGCTCCGAGATGACAGGGTTGAGTGAGCAGTTCTTC	CASSSEMTGLSEQFF
.	few	TRBV7-2	TRBJ2-7	TGTGCCAGCAGCCCCTACAGACTTTTCGAGCAGTACTTC	CASSPYRLFEQYF
.	.	TRBV5-1	TRBJ2-7	TGCGCCAGCAGCTCTCGGACAGCCTCCTACGAGCAGTACTTC	CASSSRTASYEQYF
TRBD1	many	TRBV29-1	TRBJ2-6	TGCAGCGTAGAGACAGGGCAGTCTGGGGCCAACGTCCTGACTTTC	CSVETGQSGANVLTF
.	few	TRBV6-5	TRBJ1-1	TGTGCCAGCAGTACAAACACGGGCACTGAAGCTTTCTTT	CASSTNTGTEAFF
.	.	TRBV3-1	TRBJ2-1	TGTGCCAGCAGCCAAGACTCCACAGGGCCTTTAGGCAATGAGCAGTTCTTC	CASSQDSTGPLGNEQFF
TRBD1	many	TRBV11-2	TRBJ1-3	TGTGCCAGCAGCGCTCAGACAGGGTACCTCTCTGGAAACACCATATATTTT	CASSAQTGYLSGNTIYF
TRBD1	medium-sized	TRBV19	TRBJ2-7	TGTGCCAGTACTCCGGGACAGGGGGTTGGCGAGCAGTACTTC	CASTPGQGVGEQYF
.	many	TRBV6-5	TRBJ1-6	TGTGCCAGCAGCGGGGGATCCTATAATTCACCCCTCCACTTT	CASSGGSYNSPLHF
TRBD1	many	TRBV9	TRBJ2-7	TGTGCCAGCAGCGCGGACAACAGGGGGAAGTGGAACGAGCAGTACTTC	CASSADNRGKWNEQYF
.	many	TRBV12-3/TRBV12-4	TRBJ1-5	TGTGCCAGCACCACTGGGGTCAATCAGCCCCAGCATTTT	CASTTGVNQPQHF
.	.	TRBV11-2	TRBJ1-4	TGTGCCAGCAGCTTACTTAAACGGGCGAGGAATGAAAAACTGTTTTTT	CASSLLKRARNEKLFF
.	few	TRBV28	TRBJ2-7	TGTGCCAGCAGTTACGATCCCTACGAGCAGTACTTC	CASSYDPYEQYF
.	many	TRBV11-2	TRBJ2-7	TGTGCCAGCAGCGCTAGGACAGACCTTAGCTCCTACGAGCAGTACTTC	CASSARTDLSSYEQYF
.	many	TRBV4-1	TRBJ1-5	TGCGCCAGCAGCCATCCAGGACTGTTGCTCAATCAGCCCCAGCATTTT	CASSHPGLLLNQPQHF
.	many	TRBV10-3	TRBJ2-1	TGTGCCATCAGTGAGTCGTACAGGGCCAGCAATGAGCAGTTCTTC	CAISESYRASNEQFF
.	medium-sized	TRBV7-9	TRBJ2-3	TGTGCCAGCAGCTTAGACAGAACAGATACGCAGTATTTT	CASSLDRTDTQYF
.	.	TRBV9	TRBJ2-3	TGTGCCGGCAATGGCGGGCCGGGCACAGATACGCAGTATTTT	CAGNGGPGTDTQYF
.	few	TRBV24-1	TRBJ2-7	TGTGCCACCAGTGATTTTCCGTCCGTCTCCTACGAGCAGTACTTC	CATSDFPSVSYEQYF
TRBD2	many	TRBV10-3	TRBJ2-3	TGTGCCATCAGTAAGACGACAGGGAGTCGGACTAGCGGCACAGATACGCAGTATTTT	CAISKTTGSRTSGTDTQYF
.	.	TRBV7-9	TRBJ2-7	TGTGCCAGCAGCTTAGGGACTCTGGGGGCTGGCGAGCAGTACTTC	CASSLGTLGAGEQYF
.	.	TRBV11-2	TRBJ2-3	TGTGCCAGCAGCCGTCCTACCTTGGATACGCAGTATTTT	CASSRPTLDTQYF
TRBD2	many	TRBV28	TRBJ2-4	TGTGCCAGCGGGATCTCTAGCGGGGGCCGGGCCAAAAACATTCAGTACTTC	CASGISSGGRAKNIQYF
TRBD2	many	TRBV29-1	TRBJ2-1	TGCAGCGTTCGGTTAGCGGGGGCCGAGCAGTTCTTC	CSVRLAGAEQFF
.	many	TRBV5-1	TRBJ2-3	TGCGCCAGCAGCCACGCTAGCGGAGGGGGCACAGGTACGCAGTATTTT	CASSHASGGGTGTQYF
.	medium-sized	TRBV11-2	TRBJ2-5	TGTGCCAGCTCAGGGGGCGTATCTGGCGGGGGAGAGACCCAGTACTTC	CASSGGVSGGGETQYF
.	.	TRBV11-2	TRBJ2-1	TGTGCCAGCAGCCCAGCTGTGAATGAGCAGTTCTTC	CASSPAVNEQFF
.	many	TRBV5-6	TRBJ1-5	TGTGCCAGCAGCAATGACGGGAATAGCAATCAGCCCCAGCATTTT	CASSNDGNSNQPQHF
.	many	TRBV5-4	TRBJ2-2	TGTGCCAGCAGCTTGGTCGGCAGTAACACCGGGGAGCTGTTTTTT	CASSLVGSNTGELFF
.	medium-sized	TRBV6-6	TRBJ1-5	TGTGCCAGCAGCTCAAGCCTACAGGGTTATAGCAATCAGCCCCAGCATTTT	CASSSSLQGYSNQPQHF
.	many	TRBV11-1	TRBJ2-1	TGTGCCAGCAGCTTAGACAGGAACAATGAGCAGTTCTTC	CASSLDRNNEQFF
.	.	TRBV7-8	TRBJ2-1	TGTGCCAGCAGTTCCAATCTCAATGAGCAGTTCTTC	CASSSNLNEQFF
.	few	TRBV7-8	TRBJ2-3	TGTGCCAGCAGCTTAGCGTCAGATACGCAGTATTTT	CASSLASDTQYF
.	medium-sized	TRBV6-5	TRBJ2-1	TGTGCCAGCAGTTACTTAACAGGGGAGCAGTTCTTC	CASSYLTGEQFF
TRBD1	few	TRBV20-1	TRBJ2-7	TGCAGTGCTTTAAGTCGCGGGACAGGGGTGGACGAGCAGTACTTC	CSALSRGTGVDEQYF
TRBD2	many	TRBV11-2	TRBJ2-1	TGTGCCAGCAGCTTAGGGGGACTAGCGGGGGCCAGATACAATGAGCAGTTCTTC	CASSLGGLAGARYNEQFF
.	many	TRBV5-6	TRBJ1-1	TGTGCCAGCAGCTTGGACCCAAACACTGAAGCTTTCTTT	CASSLDPNTEAFF
.	few	TRBV7-9	TRBJ2-4	TGTGCCTCTTGTACGGGCCGGGAAAACATTCAGTACTTC	CASCTGRENIQYF
TRBD2	medium-sized	TRBV20-1	TRBJ2-1	TGCAGTGCCGACGTAGGCGGGGGGTACAATGAGCAGTTCTTC	CSADVGGGYNEQFF
TRBD2	few	TRBV7-8	TRBJ2-5	TGTGCCAGCAGCTTACAGCTAGCGGGACCTGCTGGCCAAGAGACCCAGTACTTC	CASSLQLAGPAGQETQYF
TRBD1	medium-sized	TRBV29-1	TRBJ2-7	TGCACTGCCCGACAGGGGCCCCCAGGGGGCGAGCAGTACTTC	CTARQGPPGGEQYF
TRBD1	many	TRBV27	TRBJ1-1	TGTGCCAGCAGCTACCGGGACAGGAACACTGAAGCTTTCTTT	CASSYRDRNTEAFF
TRBD1	many	TRBV20-1	TRBJ1-2	TGCAGTGCTATGGGACAGGGGGGCGGCTACACCTTC	CSAMGQGGGYTF
.	medium-sized	TRBV19	TRBJ1-5	TGTGCCAGTAAACGGGTCGGCAGCAATCAGCCCCAGCATTTT	CASKRVGSNQPQHF
.	many	TRBV19	TRBJ1-5	TGTGCCAGTAAAGATAGCAATCAGCCCCAGCATTTT	CASKDSNQPQHF
.	.	TRBV29-1	TRBJ2-1	TGCAGCGTTTATGGAGGGTACAATGAGCAGTTCTTC	CSVYGGYNEQFF
TRBD1	.	TRBV5-4	TRBJ1-4	TGTGCCAGCAGCCCGGGGACAGGGGGGGATGAAAAACTGTTTTTT	CASSPGTGGDEKLFF